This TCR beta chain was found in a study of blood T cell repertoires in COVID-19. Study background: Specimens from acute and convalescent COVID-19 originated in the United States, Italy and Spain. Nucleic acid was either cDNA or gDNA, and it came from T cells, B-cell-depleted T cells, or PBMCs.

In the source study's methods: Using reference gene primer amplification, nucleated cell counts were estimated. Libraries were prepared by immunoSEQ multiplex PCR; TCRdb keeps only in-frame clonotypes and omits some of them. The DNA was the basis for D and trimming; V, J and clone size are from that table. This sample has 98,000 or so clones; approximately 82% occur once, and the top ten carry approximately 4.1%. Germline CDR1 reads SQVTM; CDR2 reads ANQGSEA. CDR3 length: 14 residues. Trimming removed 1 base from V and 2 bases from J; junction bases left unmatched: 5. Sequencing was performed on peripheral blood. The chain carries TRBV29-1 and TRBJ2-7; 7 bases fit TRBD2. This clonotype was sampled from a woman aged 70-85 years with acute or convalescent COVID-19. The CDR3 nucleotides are TGCAGCGTTGAAGTCGCGGGAGTTCCCTACGAGCAGTACTTC. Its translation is CSVEVAGVPYEQYF.